These 31 T cell receptor beta chains share one sample of origin, sequenced in a study of cytomegalovirus exposure and HLA in healthy donors. Primers for the PCR totalled 60 Vbeta and 13 Jbeta. The repertoire was sequenced with immunoSEQ multiplex PCR; TCRdb's copy has only in-frame clones and lacks some. The table lists roughly 120,000 clones, around four fifths of them singletons, with about 1.7% in the top ten. Sequencing input: PBMCs. The receptors were sampled from a man aged 35-49 years in good health and CMV-seronegative.

This clone was counted between two and nine times. V usage is TRBV18 and J usage is TRBJ1-1; TRBD1 matches at 10 bases. The germline CDR1 and CDR2 sequences are KGHSH and LQKENI. Losses at the gene ends were 4 bases for V and 0 bases for J; bases not matched to a gene: 11. The CDR3 totals 18 residues. CDR3 in amino acids: CASSLTTGTGVMNTEAFF. The CDR3 DNA reads as TGTGCCAGCTCACTAACAACCGGGACAGGGGTTATGAACACTGAAGCTTTCTTT.

This rearrangement joins TRBV6-6 to TRBJ1-2; 7 bases fit TRBD1. CDR3 length: 14 residues. Germline loops: CDR1 MNHNY, CDR2 SVGAGI (reference sequence). The V segment lost 0 bases and the J segment 7 bases; nucleotides outside the gene matches: 5. CDR3 in amino acids: CASSYSTRQGGYTF. DNA for the CDR3: TGTGCCAGCAGTTACTCGACTCGACAGGGTGGCTACACCTTC.

The chain uses TRBV28 and TRBJ2-7; 9 bases match TRBD2. With 5 bases clipped from V and 0 bases from J, the junction kept 17 bases outside the gene matches. CDR1 is MDHEN and CDR2 is SYDVKM in the germline V gene. The CDR3 runs 19 residues. CDR3: CASSPPLAGGPSGSYEQYF. The CDR3 bases are TGTGCCAGCAGTCCCCCGCTTGCGGGAGGGCCCTCGGGCTCCTACGAGCAGTACTTC.

The rearrangement joins TRBV5-6 to TRBJ2-7, with TRBD2 matching 8 bases. V was pared by 4 bases and J by 2 bases, with 11 bases of the junction left unmatched. Germline V lookup: CDR1 SGHDT, CDR2 YYEEEE. CDR3 length equals 16 residues. CDR3 in DNA: TGTGCCAGCAGCCCCCAGCCAGCGGGAGCTACCTACGAGCAGTACTTC. As protein: CASSPQPAGATYEQYF.

V usage is TRBV18 and J usage is TRBJ2-7; possible D gene TRBD1, 6 bases. Germline CDR1 reads KGHSH; CDR2 reads LQKENI. V was cut by 6 bases and J by 0 bases, with 15 bases left in between. CDR3 length: 15 amino acids. For the CDR3, the DNA is TGTGCCAGCTCGGGTCCCGGGACATACTCCTACGAGCAGTACTTC. Amino acids: CASSGPGTYSYEQYF.

The genes are TRBV5-4 and TRBJ1-2, with D possibly TRBD1 on 6 matching bases. CDR3 length: 13 residues. Trimming took 2 bases from V and 8 from J, leaving 13 bases between them. The germline V gene encodes CDR1 SGHNT and CDR2 YYREEE (reference sequence). CDR3 in DNA: TGTGCCAGCAGCTTTGAGACAGGAGCCGGCTACACCTTC. It is translated as CASSFETGAGYTF.

The V gene is TRBV10-3, the J gene TRBJ2-7, with D tentatively TRBD2 (5 bases). Trimming cost V 2 bases and J 3 bases, with 5 bases left between them. This CDR3 has 12 residues. Germline lookup yields CDR1 ENHRY and CDR2 SYGVKD. The CDR3 is CAISEGGYEQYF. The DNA of the CDR3 is TGTGCCATCAGTGAGGGAGGCTACGAGCAGTACTTC.

The chain recombines TRBV4-3 with TRBJ1-2; 9 bases are shared with TRBD1. Germline CDR1 is LGHNA and CDR2 is YSLEER. V lost 3 bases, J lost 5 bases, and 1 base stayed unmatched. CDR3 length equals 13 residues. In DNA, the CDR3 is TGCGCCAGCAGCCAGACAGGGGGTTATGGCTACACCTTC. This translates into CASSQTGGYGYTF.

The chain is built from TRBV5-6 and TRBJ1-1; tentatively, D is TRBD1 (5 bases). CDR3 length: 12 residues. The ends were cut back, 4 bases at V and 11 bases at J, with 15 bases in the middle. Germline-derived CDR1 and CDR2 are SGHDT and YYEEEE. This CDR3 reads CASSRPGSKAFF. In DNA form, the CDR3 reads TGTGCCAGCAGCCGGCCAGGGTCTAAGGCTTTCTTT.

In regard to this clone: The sample contains more than one DNA sequence encoding this CDR3. The V call is TRBV4-1, the J call TRBJ1-5, with D possibly being TRBD1 (5 bases). Trimming left V 0 bases short and J 5 bases short, with 20 bases between. The CDR3 has 18 amino acids. In germline, CDR1 is MGHRA, CDR2 YSYEKL. The DNA of the CDR3 is TGCGCCAGCAGCCAAGAGGGGGGGAGGGCTCGTGCCCATCAGCCCCAGCATTTT. It specifies CASSQEGGRARAHQPQHF.

V is TRBV4-3 and J is TRBJ1-1; a weak D match, TRBD1 (5 bases). Deletions cut 0 bases from V and 4 bases from J, with 12 bases between. Looked up from germline, CDR1 is LGHNA and CDR2 is YSLEER. The CDR3 has 15 amino acids. CDR3: CASSQDLYGGTEAFF. DNA for the CDR3: TGCGCCAGCAGCCAAGATTTATACGGGGGCACTGAAGCTTTCTTT.

V is TRBV18 and J is TRBJ1-5, with D uncertain. The germline V and J ends were trimmed by 4 bases and 0 bases, with 7 bases remaining between them. Germline CDR1 reads KGHSH; CDR2 reads LQKENI. This CDR3 spans 14 amino acids. DNA of the CDR3: TGTGCCAGCTCACTCGAGGATAGCAATCAGCCCCAGCATTTT. Translated, it gives CASSLEDSNQPQHF.

This clone is labeled medium-sized. The chain combines TRBV6-4 with TRBJ2-1, with 8 bases fitting TRBD2. The CDR3 runs 14 residues. Germline CDR1 and CDR2: MRHNA and SNTAGT. V dropped 3 bases and J dropped 8; count of bases not matched to a gene: 6. DNA of the CDR3: TGTGCCAGCAGTGAGGGACTAGGAGGGGATGAGCAGTTCTTC. It codes for CASSEGLGGDEQFF.

The V and J genes are TRBV7-6 and TRBJ1-1, with 8 nucleotides matching TRBD1. CDR1 SGHVS and CDR2 FNYEAQ come from the germline V gene. The CDR3 runs 16 residues. V lost 1 base to trimming and J lost 1 base; unmatched junction nucleotides: 5. DNA of the CDR3: TGTGCCAGCAGCTTAGAACCCGGGACAGGGAACACTGAAGCTTTCTTT. Its translation: CASSLEPGTGNTEAFF.

The chain combines TRBV29-1 with TRBJ2-3; maybe TRBD2 (6 bases). The CDR3 has 15 residues. Per the germline V gene, CDR1 is SQVTM and CDR2 is ANQGSEA. Trimming cost V 3 bases and J 2 bases, with 15 bases left between them. CDR3 in amino acids: CSVEFSRGDTDTQYF. The CDR3 DNA reads TGCAGCGTTGAGTTTAGCCGCGGGGACACAGATACGCAGTATTTT.

V gene TRBV7-9 combines with J gene TRBJ1-2; D unclear. CDR1 SEHNR and CDR2 FQNEAQ come from the germline V gene (reference sequence). Trimming took 3 bases from V and 8 from J, leaving 16 bases between them. This CDR3 is built from 14 residues. This chain's CDR3 is CASSFKGQAGGYTF. DNA of the CDR3: TGTGCCAGCAGCTTTAAAGGCCAAGCGGGCGGCTACACCTTC.

This sequence joins TRBV5-1 and TRBJ1-5; the D gene is possibly TRBD1 (6 bases). The germline CDR1 and CDR2 sequences are SGHRS and YFSETQ. V was cut by 4 bases and J by 0 bases, with 17 bases left in between. The CDR3 covers 17 residues. The CDR3 loop is CASSQDAGVNSNQPQHF. For the CDR3, the DNA is TGCGCCAGCAGCCAAGATGCAGGGGTTAATAGCAATCAGCCCCAGCATTTT.

The chain couples TRBV18 to TRBJ1-1; TRBD1 matches 7 bases. This CDR3 spans 19 amino acids. V trimming: 1 base; J trimming: 3 bases; junction bases outside the gene matches: 17. In germline, CDR1 is KGHSH, CDR2 LQKENI. The CDR3 DNA is TGTGCCAGCTCACCACTAGGCCCAAATACACAGGGGAAAGACACTGAAGCTTTCTTT. It codes for CASSPLGPNTQGKDTEAFF.

The V and J genes are TRBV19 and TRBJ2-1; D may be TRBD2 (6 bases). The V gene lost 3 bases and the J gene lost 2 bases, with 14 bases spanning the gap. The germline V gene encodes CDR1 LNHDA and CDR2 SQIVND (reference sequence). CDR3 length equals 16 residues. CDR3 loop: CASSIRSGGAYNEQFF. CDR3 bases: TGTGCCAGTAGTATCAGGAGCGGCGGGGCCTACAATGAGCAGTTCTTC. The full variable domain, in which reference TRBV19 and TRBJ2-1 provide the parts outside the CDR3, is DGGITQSPKYLFRKEGQNVTLSCEQNLNHDAMYWYRQDPGQGLRLIYYSQIVNDFQKGDIAEGYSVSREKKESFPLTVTSAQKNPTAFYLCASSIRSGGAYNEQFFGPGTRLTVL.

This chain uses TRBV6-1 with TRBJ1-5; D unclear. Trimming took off 4 bases at V and 0 bases at J, with 4 bases between the two ends. There are 13 residues in the CDR3. Germline CDR1 and CDR2: MNHNS and SASEGT. The CDR3 protein is CASSGHSNQPQHF. In nucleotides, the CDR3 is TGTGCCAGCAGTGGGCATAGCAATCAGCCCCAGCATTTT.

This clone occurred once. The chain recombines TRBV28 with TRBJ2-7, with D unresolved. V lost 4 bases, J lost 6 bases, and 19 bases lay in between. The CDR3 sequence is 15 residues long. Per the germline V gene, CDR1 is MDHEN and CDR2 is SYDVKM. CDR3 region: CASSSQPRRGSEQYF. The DNA for the CDR3 is TGTGCCAGCAGTTCCCAACCGCGGCGCGGTTCCGAGCAGTACTTC.

The chain links TRBV18 to TRBJ1-5, with TRBD1 matching over 7 bases. This CDR3 comprises 13 residues. Unmatched junction bases numbered 3, after V lost 5 bases and J lost 5 bases. Germline CDR1 reads KGHSH; CDR2 reads LQKENI. The CDR3 region is CASSTGTDQPQHF. In nucleotides, the CDR3 is TGTGCCAGCTCAACTGGGACAGATCAGCCCCAGCATTTT.

The CDR3 coding sequence is TGTGCCAGCAGCGTAAAGAACACAGGGAACACTGAAGCTTTCTTT. Protein product: CASSVKNTGNTEAFF. This sequence joins TRBV13 and TRBJ1-1, with D possibly matching TRBD1 (5 bases). V was shortened by 5 bases and J by 1 base, with 14 bases between the two germline ends. This CDR3 has 15 amino acids. Germline-derived CDR1 and CDR2 are PRHDT and FYEKMQ (reference sequence).

The chain employs TRBV28 and TRBJ2-4; TRBD2 aligns across 8 bases. The CDR3 totals 15 residues. The germline gives CDR1 MDHEN, CDR2 SYDVKM. V lost 5 bases and J lost 5; bases outside the gene matches: 8. CDR3 in amino acids: CASSLPGLAENIQYF. The CDR3 nucleotides read TGTGCCAGCAGTCTACCCGGACTAGCAGAAAACATTCAGTACTTC.

This chain uses TRBV6-6 with TRBJ2-7, with 10 bases aligning to TRBD1. The CDR3 is 15 residues long. Looked up from germline, CDR1 is MNHNY and CDR2 is SVGAGI (reference sequence). J lost 3 bases, V lost 11 bases, and 13 bases had no gene match. CDR3 loop: CAVRSADRGYYEQYF. The CDR3 bases are TGTGCCGTCCGCTCGGCGGACAGGGGGTACTACGAGCAGTACTTC.

The chain couples TRBV6-4 to TRBJ2-3; TRBD2 matches 11 bases. The V and J ends lost 2 bases and 2 bases, in that order; junction bases with no gene match: 3. Germline CDR1 is MRHNA and CDR2 is SNTAGT. CDR3 length: 16 residues. The DNA of the CDR3 is TGTGCCAGCAGTGACACTAGCGGGAGTCTCACAGATACGCAGTATTTT. Translating it yields CASSDTSGSLTDTQYF.

This clone was seen just once. The rearrangement joins TRBV9 to TRBJ1-5; D not resolved. The germline V gene has CDR1 SGDLS and CDR2 YYNGEE. Trimming took off 2 bases at V and 5 bases at J, with 8 bases between the two ends. This CDR3 has 13 amino acids. CDR3 in amino acids: CASSVQADQPQHF. CDR3 nucleotide sequence: TGTGCCAGCAGCGTTCAAGCTGATCAGCCCCAGCATTTT.

The chain has TRBV7-9 and TRBJ1-2; D uncertain. V was clipped by 4 bases and J by 7 bases, with 13 bases between them. This CDR3 contains 13 residues. The germline gives CDR1 SEHNR, CDR2 FQNEAQ (reference sequence). The CDR3 reads CASSSEGRSGYTF. The CDR3 nucleotides are TGTGCCAGCAGCTCCGAGGGAAGGAGTGGCTACACCTTC.

This clone was seen more than once but under ten times. The chain links TRBV11-3 to TRBJ1-1; D is unresolved. CDR1 and CDR2 (germline): SGHNT, YENEEA. Trimming cost V 0 bases and J 5 bases, with 10 bases left between them. This CDR3 spans 14 amino acids. The CDR3 DNA reads TGTGCCAGCAGCTTAGATGTCACCAGAACTGAAGCTTTCTTT. It translates to CASSLDVTRTEAFF.

This clone occurred a few times. The chain uses TRBV7-2 and TRBJ1-5, with D uncertain. Per the germline V gene, CDR1 is SGHTA and CDR2 is FQGNSA. V gave up 1 base and J gave up 1 base, with 8 bases separating them. The CDR3 totals 15 residues. The CDR3 region is CASSLDRRSNQPQHF. DNA for the CDR3: TGTGCCAGCAGCTTAGATCGGAGGAGCAATCAGCCCCAGCATTTT.

The chain is built from TRBV28 and TRBJ2-3; D gene uncertain. From germline, CDR1 is MDHEN and CDR2 SYDVKM. The length of the CDR3 is 14 residues. Trimming left V 6 bases short and J 2 bases short, with 12 bases between. The CDR3 nucleotides read TGTGCCAGCAGCTCAACTCCAAACACAGATACGCAGTATTTT. Translating it yields CASSSTPNTDTQYF.